A selection of T cell receptor beta chains follows, all from one sample in a study of control samples from healthy donors and cancer patients. This table comes from immunoSEQ multiplex PCR, and its TCRdb copy is limited to in-frame clones, with some not included. Altogether 400,000 to 450,000 clones are present, 75% to 95% being singletons, with the ten largest covering 5.5% to 7.5%. Material for sequencing was PBMCs. The receptors originated from a man aged 35-49 years with head and neck cancer. Each CDR3 is given without its conserved first and last residue. Part of the rows lack a size; the others show once, few, many or a class for expanded clones.

TRBJ2-5 | TRBV9 | . | ASSVTQGVETQY
TRBJ1-6 | TRBV2 | once | ASSVGQSFNSPLH
TRBJ2-7 | TRBV18 | . | ASSPGGLAGNEQY
TRBJ1-1 | TRBV5-1 | . | ASSLGTEAF
TRBJ2-2 | TRBV30 | . | AWGRTGGTGELF
TRBJ2-2 | TRBV19 | few | ASSHRGSLF
TRBJ2-1 | TRBV24-1 | . | ATSEGTVNEQF
TRBJ2-1 | TRBV29-1 | . | SVGQNLPTNEQF
TRBJ1-5 | TRBV10-1 | . | ASSEWGHQPQH
TRBJ1-1 | TRBV19 | . | ASNLDSSLNTEAF
TRBJ1-4 | TRBV6-1 | . | ASSEVTRGEKLF
TRBJ1-1 | TRBV18 | . | ASSPPRGLEAF
TRBJ2-7 | TRBV7-2 | . | ASSLAPSRNYEQY
TRBJ2-3 | TRBV2 | . | ASSDTWGTDTQY
TRBJ1-5 | TRBV28 | . | ASIGRNNQPQH
TRBJ2-3 | TRBV5-4 | . | ASQGRTAGGADTQY
TRBJ2-2 | TRBV5-1 | . | ASRIGTPTGELF
TRBJ2-7 | TRBV3-1/TRBV3-2 | . | ASSPTETSGRSYEQY
TRBJ1-1 | TRBV7-2 | . | ATKTGAGTEAF
TRBJ2-7 | TRBV3-1/TRBV3-2 | once | ASSQRSGLYEQY
TRBJ1-1 | TRBV6-5 | . | ASTNRYSNTEAF
TRBJ2-1 | TRBV3-1/TRBV3-2 | . | ASSQDIGEQF
TRBJ2-7 | TRBV28 | . | ASSPLSAGRANPYEQY
TRBJ1-2 | TRBV7-9 | few | ASSSTGTGEGYGYT
TRBJ2-1 | TRBV6-5 | . | ASAPSGSYNEQF
TRBJ2-7 | TRBV7-9 | . | ASSLGPGQPYEQY
TRBJ1-5 | TRBV11-2 | . | ASSLLQNQPQH